This T cell receptor (beta chain) was sequenced for a study of cytomegalovirus exposure and HLA in healthy donors. In the case of this clone: Antigen: not known.

In the PCR, 60 Vbeta and 13 Jbeta primers were used. Assay: immunoSEQ multiplex PCR; the TCRdb copy retains only in-frame clones and omits some. The data hold some 180,000 clones, with 70% to 90% observed a single time. Study-level findings and limits: By a later analysis, the bulk of CMV-associated TCR beta chains appeared HLA-restricted.

The V segment lost 3 bases and the J segment 2 bases; nucleotides outside the gene matches: 7. Germline CDR1 LNHDA, CDR2 SQIVND (reference sequence). The CDR3 extends over 16 amino acids. The source material was PBMCs. The rearrangement links TRBV19 to TRBJ2-1; 7 bases are a match to TRBD2. The TCR sequence derives from a young man in good health and CMV-seropositive. The CDR3 nucleotides are TGTGCCAGTAGTATCACCGGGAGGTCCCCCTACAATGAGCAGTTCTTC. The encoded protein is CASSITGRSPYNEQFF.